The entry that follows covers one T cell receptor beta chain sequence. The data were taken from a study of blood T cell repertoires in COVID-19. Across the whole study: Donors in the United States, Italy and Spain gave samples during acute or convalescent COVID-19. Sources were T cells, B-cell-depleted T cells, or PBMCs; the material itself was cDNA or gDNA.

Under the authors' procedure: Amplification with reference gene primers provided the estimates of nucleated cell counts. Method: immunoSEQ multiplex PCR; TCRdb's copy keeps in-frame clones and lacks some. V and J calls and clone size are copied from that table; D and trimming were computed from the DNA. The sample lists tens of thousands of clones; approximately 80% were seen once. The CDR3 consists of 21 residues. The sequenced sample was peripheral blood. The clonotype was recovered from a man older than 75 with active or convalescent COVID-19. This rearrangement joins TRBV21-1 to TRBJ2-2; the DNA was not used to check the table's D call, TRBD1. TRBV21-1 is assigned pseudogene status. CDR3 loop: CASSQAPPRTGKSANTGELFF. The CDR3 nucleotides read TGTGCCAGCAGCCAAGCCCCACCCCGGACAGGGAAAAGCGCGAACACCGGGGAGCTGTTTTTT.